The TCR beta chain described here comes from a study of STAT3 mutations in large granular lymphocyte leukemia. Study-wide findings and caveats: Treatment regimens differed across patients between samplings. Clonal expansion was inferred from samples taken at other timepoints. Every T-cell large granular lymphocyte leukemia patient had at least one immunodominant TCR beta clonotype.

CDR1 SNHLY and CDR2 FYNNEI come from the germline V gene. This CDR3 has 14 residues. V shed 6 bases, J shed 8 bases, and the junction held 9 bases outside the gene matches. On this clone itself: What it binds is unknown.

TCRdb's table, derived via immunoSEQ multiplex PCR, lists solely in-frame clones and lacks some. The table includes approximately 29,000 clones, about 86% detected once. The sample was peripheral blood mononuclear cells. The chain is built from TRBV2 and TRBJ1-5, with 8 positions matching TRBD1. This clonotype originated in a man in his 60s with T-cell large granular lymphocyte leukemia. Some clones in this sample may be carry-over from other donors' samples. The DNA for the CDR3 is TGTGCCAGCAGGGAGACAGGGGTCGGGGAGCCCCAGCATTTT. Its protein is CASRETGVGEPQHF. Full variable domain (rest looked up from reference TRBV2 and TRBJ1-5): EPEVTQTPSHQVTQMGQEVILRCVPISNHLYFYWYRQILGQKVEFLVSFYNNEISEKSEIFDDQFSVERPDGSNFTLKIRSTKLEDSAMYFCASRETGVGEPQHFGDGTRLSIL.